The 20 T cell receptor beta chains given below trace back to one sample, sequenced in a study of shared clonotypes between healthy human individuals. Sequencing was performed with immunoSEQ multiplex PCR; in TCRdb, only in-frame clones are kept and a portion is missing. Of approximately 99,000 clones listed, roughly 70% are singletons. The sequencing input was memory CD8+ T cells sorted from blood. The subset denotes: CD45RO+ cells pooled with CCR7-negative TemRA cells. The source of these receptors is a young woman in good health.

As for this clone: In the same sample, other DNA sequences code for this CDR3. The chain uses TRBV4-1 and TRBJ2-7; D is uncertain. Germline V gene lookup returns CDR1 MGHRA and CDR2 YSYEKL. V was pared by 3 bases and J by 0 bases, with 9 bases between. This CDR3 region has 14 residues. The CDR3 sequence: CASSHPGPSYEQYF. CDR3 DNA sequence: TGCGCCAGCAGCCACCCCGGGCCCTCCTACGAGCAGTACTTC.

This rearrangement joins TRBV11-2 to TRBJ2-7, with TRBD2 identical over 8 bases. CDR3 length: 14 amino acids. Germline V CDR1 and CDR2: SGHAT, FQNNGV. V lost 1 base and J lost 6; bases outside the gene matches: 5. CDR3 DNA sequence: TGTGCCAGCAGCTTAGGTCGGGGGGGAGGCGAGCAGTACTTC. Translating gives CASSLGRGGGEQYF. Supplemented by reference TRBV11-2 and TRBJ2-7, the full variable domain reads EAGVAQSPRYKIIEKRQSVAFWCNPISGHATLYWYQQILGQGPKLLIQFQNNGVVDDSQLPKDRFSAERLKGVDSTLKIQPAKLEDSAVYLCASSLGRGGGEQYFGPGTRLTVT.

The chain carries TRBV5-1 and TRBJ2-7; 9 positions agree with TRBD2. V was pared by 0 bases and J by 4 bases, with 8 bases of the junction left unmatched. This CDR3 has 16 residues. From germline, CDR1 is SGHRS and CDR2 YFSETQ. The CDR3 here is CASSLVASGVWYEQYF. CDR3 nucleotides: TGCGCCAGCAGCTTGGTGGCTAGCGGGGTGTGGTACGAGCAGTACTTC.

The chain has TRBV19 and TRBJ2-6, with a tentative D call TRBD2 (7 bases). V was cut by 5 bases and J by 1 base, with 18 bases left in between. This CDR3 is 18 amino acids long. In germline, CDR1 is LNHDA, CDR2 SQIVND (reference sequence). The CDR3 bases are TGTGCCAGTAGTGGGGGGGACACTGAGTATTCTGGGGCCAACGTCCTGACTTTC. Translation: CASSGGDTEYSGANVLTF.

The chain uses TRBV27 and TRBJ2-7; D might be TRBD1 (5 bases). The CDR3 sequence is 18 residues long. Trimming removed 6 bases from V and 5 bases from J, with 29 bases in between. The germline CDR1 and CDR2 sequences are MNHEY and SMNVEV (reference sequence). CDR3 region: CASSVIDRQGPPVDEQYF. The DNA of the CDR3 is TGTGCCAGCAGCGTTATCGATCGGCAGGGCCCGCCCGTGGACGAGCAGTACTTC.

The CDR3 protein is CSVTRGEQYF. In DNA form, the CDR3 reads TGCAGCGTTACCCGGGGCGAGCAGTACTTC. The V call is TRBV29-1, the J call TRBJ2-7; weak D call: TRBD2 (5 bases). V was cut by 5 bases and J by 6 bases, with 8 bases left in between. The germline V gene encodes CDR1 SQVTM and CDR2 ANQGSEA. This CDR3 comprises 10 residues.

This clone was seen just once. This chain uses TRBV6-6 with TRBJ1-3, with D maybe TRBD1 (5 bases). From germline, CDR1 is MNHNY and CDR2 SVGAGI (reference sequence). The CDR3 totals 14 residues. Trimming shortened V by 8 bases and J by 0 bases, and 11 bases separated the two germline ends. The CDR3 spells CASGKTGSGNTIYF. CDR3 nucleotides: TGTGCCAGCGGAAAAACAGGCTCTGGAAACACCATATATTTT.

Ten or more counts support this clone. J is TRBJ2-7 and V is TRBV7-9, with D hard to call. The CDR3 is 13 residues long. Trimming shortened V by 4 bases and J by 3 bases, and 10 bases separated the two germline ends. The germline V gene has CDR1 SEHNR and CDR2 FQNEAQ (reference sequence). CDR3 sequence: CASSSDTGYEQYF. CDR3 DNA: TGTGCCAGCAGCTCAGACACGGGCTACGAGCAGTACTTC.

The chain uses TRBV6-4 and TRBJ1-5; D possibly corresponds to TRBD1 (6 bases). Germline V gene data show CDR1 as MRHNA and CDR2 as SNTAGT. V lost 6 bases, J lost 3 bases, and 12 bases lay in between. The CDR3 spans 14 residues. The CDR3 region is CASSPDRSNQPQHF. The CDR3 DNA sequence: TGTGCCAGCAGCCCCGACAGGTCCAATCAGCCCCAGCATTTT.

By frequency in the sample, this clone is medium-sized. The chain links TRBV10-2 to TRBJ1-4, with D possibly TRBD1 on 5 matching bases. The CDR3 runs to 16 residues. CDR1 and CDR2 (germline): WSHSY, SAAADI. V was trimmed by 6 bases and J by 0 bases, leaving 14 bases between them. CDR3 in amino acids: CASRAGTTTTNEKLFF. CDR3 DNA: TGCGCCAGCAGGGCCGGGACGACCACAACTAATGAAAAACTGTTTTTT.

The chain uses TRBV4-1 and TRBJ2-5; tentatively, D is TRBD2 (5 bases). The V end was cut by 0 bases, the J end by 5 bases, with 19 bases between. CDR3 length equals 17 residues. CDR1 and CDR2 from the germline V gene are MGHRA and YSYEKL. The CDR3 sequence is CASSQEVSDSPGETQYF. The CDR3 DNA reads TGCGCCAGCAGCCAAGAAGTCTCGGACTCGCCGGGGGAGACCCAGTACTTC.

The chain uses TRBV25-1 and TRBJ1-5; no reliable D call. CDR3 length: 13 amino acids. The germline CDR1 and CDR2 sequences are MGHDK and SYGVNS. Trimming left V 3 bases short and J 4 bases short, with 7 bases between. The CDR3 coding sequence is TGTGCCAGCAGTGACAGCGAAAATCAGCCCCAGCATTTT. Translating gives CASSDSENQPQHF.

The V call is TRBV2, the J call TRBJ1-1, with D hard to call. In germline, CDR1 is SNHLY, CDR2 FYNNEI. The CDR3 covers 14 residues. Deletions cut 4 bases from V and 2 bases from J, with 11 bases between. The CDR3 DNA is TGTGCCAGCAGTGTCGAGGCACTAAACACTGAAGCTTTCTTT. It specifies CASSVEALNTEAFF. Full variable domain (outside the CDR3, taken from reference TRBV2 and TRBJ1-1): EPEVTQTPSHQVTQMGQEVILRCVPISNHLYFYWYRQILGQKVEFLVSFYNNEISEKSEIFDDQFSVERPDGSNFTLKIRSTKLEDSAMYFCASSVEALNTEAFFGQGTRLTVV.

As concerns this clone: This same CDR3 is encoded by further DNA sequences in the sample. This rearrangement joins TRBV27 to TRBJ1-2; tentative D call: TRBD1 (5 bases). Per germline, CDR1 MNHEY and CDR2 SMNVEV (reference sequence). Trimming cost V 2 bases and J 1 base, with 5 bases left between them. The CDR3 is 13 amino acids. CDR3 region: CASSLRGNYGYTF. CDR3 in DNA: TGTGCCAGCAGTTTAAGGGGTAACTATGGCTACACCTTC.

The gene calls are TRBV9 and TRBJ2-7; D possibly uses TRBD1 or TRBD2 (5 bases each). The ends were cut back, 0 bases at V and 3 bases at J, with 10 bases in the middle. This CDR3 contains 14 residues. Germline CDR1 and CDR2: SGDLS and YYNGEE. The chain's CDR3 is CASSVGGSNYEQYF. Written as DNA, the CDR3 is TGTGCCAGCAGCGTAGGGGGGTCCAACTACGAGCAGTACTTC.

The chain carries TRBV29-1 and TRBJ2-5; D remains ambiguous. Judging by the DNA end, TRBJ2-7 fits better; the J call may be wrong. Germline loops: CDR1 SQVTM, CDR2 ANQGSEA. This CDR3 region has 12 residues. CDR3 residues: CSALGWSYEQYF. In nucleotides, the CDR3 is TGCAGCGCTTTGGGTTGGTCCTACGAGCAGTACTTC.

As DNA, the CDR3 is TGTGCCAGCAGCGACCCACGGGCCCCGGGAGCTGGGGCCAACGTCCTGACTTTC. It is translated as CASSDPRAPGAGANVLTF. The V and J genes are TRBV25-1 and TRBJ2-6; perhaps TRBD2 as D (6 bases). The CDR3 sequence is 18 residues long. Trimming cost V 6 bases and J 2 bases, with 20 bases left between them. Germline lookup yields CDR1 MGHDK and CDR2 SYGVNS.

With regard to this clone: This sample includes further DNA sequences coding for the same CDR3. The chain employs TRBV9 and TRBJ2-5; D is tentatively TRBD1 or TRBD2 (6 bases each). V lost 3 bases to trimming and J lost 1 base, with 10 bases between them. This CDR3 region has 14 residues. Germline V gene data show CDR1 as SGDLS and CDR2 as YYNGEE. Here the CDR3 reads CASSAGGSQETQYF. The DNA of the CDR3 is TGTGCCAGCAGCGCCGGGGGCTCCCAAGAGACCCAGTACTTC.

V gene TRBV5-8 combines with J gene TRBJ1-3; D is ambiguous. The CDR3 totals 18 residues. Trimming pared 5 bases from V and 0 bases from J, leaving 21 bases between. Germline V lookup: CDR1 SGHTS, CDR2 YDEGEE. DNA for the CDR3: TGTGCCAGCAGTGTTTGGGCAGGACGGGTAGACTCTGGAAACACCATATATTTT. It translates to CASSVWAGRVDSGNTIYF.

The rearrangement uses TRBV4-1 and TRBJ2-5, with D possibly matching TRBD1 (5 bases). Trimming shortened V by 1 base and J by 13 bases, and 13 bases separated the two germline ends. Germline-derived CDR1 and CDR2 are MGHRA and YSYEKL. CDR3 size: 12 residues. This CDR3 is CASSQVLQGLYF. As DNA, the CDR3 is TGCGCCAGCAGCCAAGTCCTCCAGGGTTTGTACTTC.